This T cell receptor (beta chain) was captured in a study of radiotherapy plus CTLA-4 blockade in lung cancer. Study in general: Objective responses arose in 15% to 20% of patients, and about 32% experienced disease control.

The method was immunoSEQ multiplex PCR; TCRdb's version includes in-frame clones alone and lacks a portion of them. The top ten clones hold over 2% of a sample with nearly 110,000 clones, approximately 87% of them seen once. Germline loops: CDR1 SGHAT, CDR2 FQNNGV. The CDR3 length is 12 residues. With 1 base removed from V and 4 bases from J, the gap between germline ends came to 4 bases. This chain uses TRBV11-2 with TRBJ1-2; no definite D call. The sequence was obtained from a human donor with non-small cell lung cancer that progressed on radiotherapy plus ipilimumab. Some clones in this sample may be carry-over from other donors' samples. This specimen was peripheral blood, taken from a patient treated with radiotherapy plus ipilimumab. The CDR3 loop is CASSLGGYGYTF. The CDR3 region has the DNA TGTGCCAGCAGCTTAGGGGGCTATGGCTACACCTTC.